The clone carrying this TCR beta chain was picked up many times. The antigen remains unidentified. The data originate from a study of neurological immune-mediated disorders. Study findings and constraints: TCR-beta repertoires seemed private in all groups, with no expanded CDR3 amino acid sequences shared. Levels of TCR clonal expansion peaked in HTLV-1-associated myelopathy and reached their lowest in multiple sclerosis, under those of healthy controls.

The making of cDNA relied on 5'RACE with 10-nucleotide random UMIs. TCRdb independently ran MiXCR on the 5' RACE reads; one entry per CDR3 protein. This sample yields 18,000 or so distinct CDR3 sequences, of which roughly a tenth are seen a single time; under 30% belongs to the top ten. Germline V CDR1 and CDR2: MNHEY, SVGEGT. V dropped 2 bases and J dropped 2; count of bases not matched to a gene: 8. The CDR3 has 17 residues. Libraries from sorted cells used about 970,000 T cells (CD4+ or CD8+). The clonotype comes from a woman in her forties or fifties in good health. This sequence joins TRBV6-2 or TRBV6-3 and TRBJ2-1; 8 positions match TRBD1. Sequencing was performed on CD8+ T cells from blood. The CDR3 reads CASSYQPGTGPYNEQFF. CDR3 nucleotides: TGTGCCAGCAGTTACCAGCCCGGGACAGGACCCTACAATGAGCAGTTCTTC.